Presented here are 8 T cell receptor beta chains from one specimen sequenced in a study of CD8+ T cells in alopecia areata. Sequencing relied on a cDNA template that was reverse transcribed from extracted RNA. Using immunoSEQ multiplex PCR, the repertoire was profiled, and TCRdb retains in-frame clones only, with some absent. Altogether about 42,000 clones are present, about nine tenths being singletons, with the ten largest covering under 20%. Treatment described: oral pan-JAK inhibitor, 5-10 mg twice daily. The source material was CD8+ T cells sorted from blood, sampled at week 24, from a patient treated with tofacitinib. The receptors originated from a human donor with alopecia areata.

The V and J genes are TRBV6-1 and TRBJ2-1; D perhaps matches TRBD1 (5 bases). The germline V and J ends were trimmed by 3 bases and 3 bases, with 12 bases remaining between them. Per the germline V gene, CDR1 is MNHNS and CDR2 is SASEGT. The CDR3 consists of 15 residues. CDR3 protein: CASSESQGHYNEQFF. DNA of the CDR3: TGTGCCAGCAGTGAGAGCCAGGGTCACTACAATGAGCAGTTCTTC.

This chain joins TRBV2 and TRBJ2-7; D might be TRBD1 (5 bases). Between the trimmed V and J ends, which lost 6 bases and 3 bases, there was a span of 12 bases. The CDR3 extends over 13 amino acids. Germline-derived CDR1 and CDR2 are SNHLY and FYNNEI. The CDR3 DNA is TGTGCCAGCAGGGAATTGGACAACTACGAGCAGTACTTC. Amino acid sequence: CASRELDNYEQYF.

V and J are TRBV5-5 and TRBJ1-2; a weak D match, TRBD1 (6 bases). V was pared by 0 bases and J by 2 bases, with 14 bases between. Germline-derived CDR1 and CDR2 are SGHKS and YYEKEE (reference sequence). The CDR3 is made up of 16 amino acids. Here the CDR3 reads CASSLDRDPPNYGYTF. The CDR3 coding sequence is TGTGCCAGCAGCTTGGACAGGGATCCCCCCAACTATGGCTACACCTTC.

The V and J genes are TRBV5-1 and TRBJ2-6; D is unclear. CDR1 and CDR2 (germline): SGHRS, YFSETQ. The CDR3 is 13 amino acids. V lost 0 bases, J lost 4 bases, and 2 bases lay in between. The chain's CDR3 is CASSLEGANVLTF. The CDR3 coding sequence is TGCGCCAGCAGCTTGGAAGGGGCCAACGTCCTGACTTTC.

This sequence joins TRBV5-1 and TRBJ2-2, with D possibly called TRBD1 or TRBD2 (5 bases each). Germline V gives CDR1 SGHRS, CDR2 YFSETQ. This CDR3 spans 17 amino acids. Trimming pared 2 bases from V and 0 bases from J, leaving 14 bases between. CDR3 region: CASSFKEGTANTGELFF. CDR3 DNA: TGCGCCAGCAGCTTTAAGGAAGGGACGGCGAACACCGGGGAGCTGTTTTTT.

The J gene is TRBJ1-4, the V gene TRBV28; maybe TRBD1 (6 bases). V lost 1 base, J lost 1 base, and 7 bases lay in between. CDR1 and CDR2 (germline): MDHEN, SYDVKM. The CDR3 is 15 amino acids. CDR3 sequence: CASSLSDRTNEKLFF. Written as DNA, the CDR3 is TGTGCCAGCAGTTTATCGGACAGAACTAATGAAAAACTGTTTTTT.

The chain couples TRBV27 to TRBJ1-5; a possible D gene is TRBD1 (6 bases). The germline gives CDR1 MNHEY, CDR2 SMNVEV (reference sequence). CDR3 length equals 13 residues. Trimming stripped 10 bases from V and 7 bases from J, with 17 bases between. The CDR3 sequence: CATAGGAEQPQHF. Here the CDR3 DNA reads TGTGCCACCGCGGGGGGGGCGGAACAGCCCCAGCATTTT.

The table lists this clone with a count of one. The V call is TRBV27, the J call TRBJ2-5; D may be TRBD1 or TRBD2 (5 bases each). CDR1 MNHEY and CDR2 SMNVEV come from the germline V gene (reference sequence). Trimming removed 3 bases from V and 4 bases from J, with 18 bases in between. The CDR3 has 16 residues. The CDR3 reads CASSFGTGPPAETQYF. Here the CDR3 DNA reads TGTGCCAGCAGTTTCGGGACGGGGCCCCCCGCAGAGACCCAGTACTTC.